This T cell receptor beta chain was retrieved from a study of cytomegalovirus exposure and HLA in healthy donors (dated by TCRdb to 2016 to 2017). Looking at the study overall: An earlier analysis of about 560 of the donors reported 276 Gb of sequence data and 95 million to 130 million unique TCR beta sequences obtained from about 170 million T cells. The T cell repertoires of 666 subjects were profiled by immunosequencing and related to cytomegalovirus serostatus. An early release covering more than 500 HLA-typed donors comprised approximately 300 gigabases of sequencing data and 85 million or so unique TCR sequences. Among the approximately 430 genotyped donors, more than 70% belonged to the genetic ancestry cluster associated with self-reported Caucasian donors. Among approximately 370 genotyped donors of the cohort, an average of around 250,000 unique TCR beta nucleotide sequences was sequenced per donor, of which about 18% were non-productive. In an earlier analysis of 500 to 650 of the donors, high-throughput TCR beta sequencing was used to judge whether each TCR beta V gene segment behaved as functional or pseudogenic. A later analysis re-examined previously published TCR beta repertoires from hundreds of donors and added high-resolution HLA genotyping to investigate patterns of TCR occurrence. Donor age, sex, ethnicity and CMV serostatus were compiled alongside the repertoire data. To predict cytomegalovirus infection status, the study combined high-throughput TCR immunosequencing, statistical association of individual TCRs with disease status, and machine learning. HLA typing covered class I and class II loci at four-digit resolution. Five DR-DQ haplotypes were handled as single units for association and clustering, since linkage in the cohort was strong. A later genetic analysis used genome-wide SNP genotypes for 398 of the 666 donors, treating that subset as a discovery cohort. The study aimed to test whether signatures of past pathogen exposure could be identified by cataloging public T cell receptors. All discovery cohort repertoires had been generated on a single sequencing platform. Typing coverage differed by locus: A, B, C, DRB1 and DQB1 were typed in roughly 620-630 donors, DQA1 in about 550, DPA1 in some 610, and DPB1 in just under 490. In the later analysis, no new phenotypic data were used to find candidate immune exposures; instead, reliance was placed on TCR beta sequences and their occurrence across donors. Along with the roughly 700-subject first cohort, a separate validation cohort of 120 different subjects was used.

Here is what the overall study found, with its caveats: Because counts were too low, about 17 rarely observed V segments, including chromosome 9 orphons, were excluded from the earlier analysis of some 590 of the donors. The study gave a list of more than 150 TCR beta chains associated with cytomegalovirus. In a later analysis, HLA-associated TCR beta chains showed more clonal expansion and lower generation probabilities than non-associated chains that were equally common. According to a later genetic analysis, donors in an Asian-associated ancestry cluster had fewer N-insertions in productive TCRs than the approximately 710-donor mean. Sequencing depth was assumed to be roughly uniform across donors in the presence/absence analyses, though that assumption may not hold. In a later analysis, several top co-occurrence clusters were reported to appear linked to parvovirus B19, influenza, CMV and Epstein-Barr virus. CMV serostatus was the only immune exposure information available for the cohort. Because HLA typing was unavailable for some donors at each locus, only the typed subset was used in association tests. A later genetic analysis associated a missense DCLRE1C variant with V-gene and J-gene trimming of TCR beta chains, and an independent cohort replicated the association. Most CMV-associated TCR beta chains appeared to be HLA-restricted in a later analysis, and the HLA associations seemed to be driven largely by CMV exposure. According to a later analysis, TCR association rates differed among HLA loci, with DRB1 alleles showing the most associated TCRs and HLA-C alleles showing the fewest. In this cohort, only TCR beta chains were sequenced, and detectable features were limited by the absence of alpha or paired-chain data. It was suggested by the authors that the approach could potentially be generalized to other disease states and immunological phenotypes. Broadly in line with IMGT annotations, most TCR beta V segments showed up in productive rearrangements about 90% or about 30% of the time in an earlier analysis of several hundred of the donors. In vitro tests confirmed that three of the cytomegalovirus-associated TCR beta chains recognize cytomegalovirus antigens. The sequencing pipeline was judged likely to have produced a cluster of highly shared sequence variants as a technical artifact. A further reported finding was that TCR beta sequences accurately predicted the HLA-A and HLA-B alleles for most subjects in the first cohort. Most TCR sequences were seen in very few donors, while some public TCRs were found in many individuals. Cytomegalovirus status was reported to be diagnosed by the classifier with high specificity and sensitivity in both the original and validation cohorts. Linkage disequilibrium might explain the correlated functional status among segregating V segments, but an unknown experimental factor could not be ruled out. When HLA alleles, especially DR and DQ, strongly co-occurred, TCR associations were difficult to assign to individual alleles. Some IMGT-functional V segments, including TRBV6-2 and TRBV6-3, could not be distinguished by the 87-base-pair reads and were therefore excluded. At a false discovery rate of 0.05, a later analysis linked 16,951 TCR beta sequences to specific HLA alleles.

About this clone: The clone's antigen remains unknown. No clone much larger than this one lies a single base away; base qualities are absent.

The cohort comprised 666 healthy bone marrow donors. At the time of sampling, every cohort member was nominally healthy, though immune exposures that went unrecorded were likely present. The donor was CMV seronegative and belonged to the group of approximately 320 seronegative cohort members. A peripheral blood sample was collected from each donor, and TCR beta sequencing was performed on peripheral blood mononuclear cells. Genomic DNA was extracted from the blood cell samples with the Qiagen DNeasy Blood Extraction Kit. The CDR3 numbers 15 residues from cysteine through phenylalanine. Only the CDR3 DNA is retained, 45 bases long and in frame from the first base. The germline V gene supplies CDR1 SGHVS and CDR2 FQNEAQ. V drops 0 bases and J drops 0 bases, leaving 9 bases in between. The protocol used for the library was the immunoSEQ multiplex PCR assay. For the multiplex PCR, a mixture combining 60 forward primers for TCR Vbeta segments and 13 reverse primers for TCR Jbeta segments was used. A multiplex PCR assay on genomic DNA amplified the CDR3 region of rearranged TCR beta genes. Amplified TCR beta libraries were sequenced as 87-base-pair reads on the Illumina HiSeq System. From the authors' description of their analysis: Across the 670 or so repertoires, a later analysis counted some 80 million unique TCR beta chains, roughly 11 million of which were shared by at least two donors. To remove PCR and sequencing errors, raw reads were error-corrected and collapsed into unique sequences using a nearest-neighbor algorithm that merged closely related sequences. Alignment of CDR3 sequences to IMGT reference sequences was used to assign V, D and J gene segments. Each retained sequence needed at least a six-nucleotide match to both a V gene segment and a J gene segment. A rearrangement was called productive if the CDR3 had no stop codons and remained in frame with V and J, and every other rearrangement was called non-productive. CDR3 was defined by IMGT convention, running from the second conserved V-encoded cysteine to the conserved J-encoded phenylalanine. The earlier analysis of a few hundred of the donors excluded sequences that lacked an unambiguous match to a single V gene segment. An earlier analysis of some 610 of the donors called V segments functional above 56.7% productive rearrangements and segregating when the between-donor standard deviation exceeded 5%. A statistical classification framework was built to diagnose cytomegalovirus status from the catalog of TCR beta chain sequences. In a later analysis, V and J genes were assigned by comparing TCR nucleotide sequences against IMGT/GENE-DB human TR gene sequences. The TCRdist pipeline was used in a later analysis to assign CDR3 sequences and most-parsimonious VDJ recombination scenarios. In a later analysis, each TCR beta chain was defined by its CDR3 amino acid sequence together with its V-gene family, and reads lacking a unique V-gene family were excluded. To address suspected cross-contamination and a sequencing artifact, a later analysis removed approximately 590 highly shared, low-generation-probability nucleotide sequences. In a later analysis, a clonal expansion index was calculated for each public chain from normalized within-repertoire ranks of inferred template counts. In a later analysis, generation probabilities were computed with a VDJ recombination model fitted to out-of-frame rearrangements, and the resulting probabilities were checked against IGoR. Hypergeometric tests were used in a later analysis to score TCR-TCR, TCR-HLA and TCR-CMV co-occurrence, with a repertoire-size bias correction applied to the TCR pairs. A later analysis estimated false discovery rates by permuting HLA or CMV assignments 20 times. In a later analysis, co-occurring TCRs were grouped using DBSCAN, and TCRdist sequence similarity was added for clustering within HLA-allele-positive subsets. For co-occurrence clustering, repertoires with fewer than 30,000 or more than 120,000 public chains were excluded, along with four to six repertoires with anomalous nucleotide sharing. The source is immuneACCESS, and TCRdb retained only in-frame sequences with V and J called. Part of the clones is not carried over; for the studies checked, unresolved V genes explain less than half of this, and the remainder is unexplained. The DNA was the basis for D and trimming; V, J and clone size are from that table. This sample lists about 140,000 clones; nearly 80% were detected once. The ten top clones hold 1.7% of the sample.

The chain was built from TRBV7-8 and TRBJ2-7; the D segment could be TRBD2, given 5 matching bases. The source material was PBMCs. The sequence came from a woman aged 25 to 39 in good health and CMV-seronegative. The base sequence is TGTGCCAGCAGCTTAGCCCCGGCGGGCTCCTACGAGCAGTACTTC. Translated, this gives CASSLAPAGSYEQYF.